This TCR beta chain was identified in a study of blood T cell repertoires in COVID-19. Study summary: The origin of the acute and convalescent COVID-19 samples was the United States, Italy and Spain. PBMCs, B-cell-depleted T cells, or T cells provided the cDNA or gDNA that made up the material.

The V end was cut by 3 bases, the J end by 6 bases, with 7 bases between. The CDR3 is 13 amino acids. Per germline, CDR1 SGHNT and CDR2 YYREEE (reference sequence). Original data processing: Reference gene primers were amplified, and this amplification served to estimate nucleated cell counts. Produced via immunoSEQ multiplex PCR; TCRdb's table is partial and in-frame only. V, J and clone size derive from that table, while D and trimming were established from the DNA sequence. Among approximately 280,000 clones listed, about 89% were seen once. Sequencing input: peripheral blood. J is TRBJ1-6 and V is TRBV5-4, with D unresolved. This sequence originates from a man aged 35-49 years with acute or convalescent COVID-19. For the CDR3, the DNA is TGTGCCAGCAGCTGGACTGTTAATTCACCCCTCCACTTT. This gives the protein CASSWTVNSPLHF.